Sequencing of this T cell receptor beta chain was carried out in a study of blood T cell repertoires in COVID-19. This clone has just one count. Trimming cost V 4 bases and J 8 bases, with 24 bases left between them. Per the germline V gene, CDR1 is SGHNT and CDR2 is YYREEE (reference sequence). CDR3 length: 16 amino acids. Authors' data handling: Amplification of reference gene primers provided the estimated nucleated cell counts. TCRdb's copy holds only in-frame clones and misses some; the assay was immunoSEQ multiplex PCR. V, J and clone size were drawn from that table, and D and trimming were deduced from the DNA. The sample has approximately 110,000 clones, 90% to 95% seen once.

The gene calls are TRBV5-4 and TRBJ1-1, with TRBD1 as a possible D gene (5 bases). This clonotype was obtained from a man aged 45-65 years with COVID-19, enrolled during active disease. Sequencing was carried out using peripheral blood. CDR3 sequence reads: CASSPLPPGRESEAFF. CDR3 nucleotide sequence: TGTGCCAGCAGCCCCCTACCACCAGGGAGGGAATCAGAAGCTTTCTTT.